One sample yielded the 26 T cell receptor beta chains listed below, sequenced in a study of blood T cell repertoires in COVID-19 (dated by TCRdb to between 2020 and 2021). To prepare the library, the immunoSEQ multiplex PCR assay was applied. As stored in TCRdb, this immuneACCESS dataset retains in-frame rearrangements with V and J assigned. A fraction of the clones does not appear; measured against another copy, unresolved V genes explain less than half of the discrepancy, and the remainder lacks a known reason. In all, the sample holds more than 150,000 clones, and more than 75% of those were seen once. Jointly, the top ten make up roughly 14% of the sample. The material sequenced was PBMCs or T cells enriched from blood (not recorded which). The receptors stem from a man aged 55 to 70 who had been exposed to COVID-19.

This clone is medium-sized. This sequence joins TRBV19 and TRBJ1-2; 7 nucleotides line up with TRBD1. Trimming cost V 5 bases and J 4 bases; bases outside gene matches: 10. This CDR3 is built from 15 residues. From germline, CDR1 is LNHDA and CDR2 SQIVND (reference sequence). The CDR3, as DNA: TGTGCCAGTAGTCCGGACAGGTCGAGCCTCTATGGCTACACCTTC. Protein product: CASSPDRSSLYGYTF.

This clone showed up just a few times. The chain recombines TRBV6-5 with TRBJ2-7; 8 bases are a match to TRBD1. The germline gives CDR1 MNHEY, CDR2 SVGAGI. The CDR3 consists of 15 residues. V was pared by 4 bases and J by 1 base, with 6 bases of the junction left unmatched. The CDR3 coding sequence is TGTGCCAGCAGTTCCCAGGGGGCAGGGTCCTACGAGCAGTACTTC. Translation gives CASSSQGAGSYEQYF.

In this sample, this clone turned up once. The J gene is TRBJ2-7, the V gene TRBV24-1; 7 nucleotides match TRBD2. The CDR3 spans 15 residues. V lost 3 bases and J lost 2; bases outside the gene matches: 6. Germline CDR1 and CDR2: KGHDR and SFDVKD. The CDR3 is CATSDRGGSTYEQYF. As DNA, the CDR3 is TGTGCCACCAGTGATCGTGGCGGGAGTACCTACGAGCAGTACTTC.

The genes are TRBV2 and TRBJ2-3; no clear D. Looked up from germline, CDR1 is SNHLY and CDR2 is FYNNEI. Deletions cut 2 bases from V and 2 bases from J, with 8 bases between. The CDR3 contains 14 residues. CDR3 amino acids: CASSERLITDTQYF. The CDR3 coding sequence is TGTGCCAGCAGTGAACGACTTATCACAGATACGCAGTATTTT. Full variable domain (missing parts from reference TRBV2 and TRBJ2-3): EPEVTQTPSHQVTQMGQEVILRCVPISNHLYFYWYRQILGQKVEFLVSFYNNEISEKSEIFDDQFSVERPDGSNFTLKIRSTKLEDSAMYFCASSERLITDTQYFGPGTRLTVL.

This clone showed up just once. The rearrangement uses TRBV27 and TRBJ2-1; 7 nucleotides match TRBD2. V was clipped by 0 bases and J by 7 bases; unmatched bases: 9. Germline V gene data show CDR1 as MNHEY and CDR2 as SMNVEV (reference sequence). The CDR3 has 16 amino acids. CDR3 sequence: CASSLSAGVTGNEQFF. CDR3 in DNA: TGTGCCAGCAGTTTATCGGCGGGAGTAACGGGGAATGAGCAGTTCTTC.

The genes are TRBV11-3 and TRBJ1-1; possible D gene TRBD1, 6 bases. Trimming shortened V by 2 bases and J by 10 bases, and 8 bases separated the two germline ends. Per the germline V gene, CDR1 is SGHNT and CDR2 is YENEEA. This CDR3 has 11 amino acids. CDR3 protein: CASSLKGGAFF. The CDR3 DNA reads TGTGCCAGCAGCTTAAAAGGGGGAGCTTTCTTT.

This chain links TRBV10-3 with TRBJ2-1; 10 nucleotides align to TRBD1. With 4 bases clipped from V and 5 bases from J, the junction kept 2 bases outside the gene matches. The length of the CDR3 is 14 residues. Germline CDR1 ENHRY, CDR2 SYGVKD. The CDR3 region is CAISGGQGNNEQFF. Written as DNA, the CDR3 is TGTGCCATCAGTGGGGGACAGGGGAACAATGAGCAGTTCTTC.

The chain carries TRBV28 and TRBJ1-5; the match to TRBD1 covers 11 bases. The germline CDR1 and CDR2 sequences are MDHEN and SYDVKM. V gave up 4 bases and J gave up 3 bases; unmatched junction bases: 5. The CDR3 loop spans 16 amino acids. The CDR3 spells CASSSGTGGLNQPQHF. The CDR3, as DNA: TGTGCCAGCAGTTCCGGGACAGGGGGACTCAATCAGCCCCAGCATTTT.

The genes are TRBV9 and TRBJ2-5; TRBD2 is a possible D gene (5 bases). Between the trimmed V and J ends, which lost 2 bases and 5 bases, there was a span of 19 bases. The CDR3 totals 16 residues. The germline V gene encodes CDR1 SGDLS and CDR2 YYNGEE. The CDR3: CASSVTSQETGETQYF. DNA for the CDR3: TGTGCCAGCAGCGTGACGAGCCAAGAAACGGGGGAGACCCAGTACTTC.

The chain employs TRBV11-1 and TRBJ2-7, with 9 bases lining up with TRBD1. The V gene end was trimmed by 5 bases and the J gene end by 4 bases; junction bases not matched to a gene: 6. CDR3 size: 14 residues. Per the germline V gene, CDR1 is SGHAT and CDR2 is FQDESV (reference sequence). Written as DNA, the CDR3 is TGTGCCAGCAGCCTATTACAGGGGGCTTACGAGCAGTACTTC. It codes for CASSLLQGAYEQYF.

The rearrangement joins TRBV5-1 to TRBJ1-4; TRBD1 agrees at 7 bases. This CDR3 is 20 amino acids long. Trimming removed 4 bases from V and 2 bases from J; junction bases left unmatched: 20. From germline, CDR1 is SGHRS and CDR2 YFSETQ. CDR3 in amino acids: CASSPRDRAGGRRTNEKLFF. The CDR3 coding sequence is TGCGCCAGCAGCCCAAGAGACAGGGCGGGCGGAAGGAGGACTAATGAAAAACTGTTTTTT.

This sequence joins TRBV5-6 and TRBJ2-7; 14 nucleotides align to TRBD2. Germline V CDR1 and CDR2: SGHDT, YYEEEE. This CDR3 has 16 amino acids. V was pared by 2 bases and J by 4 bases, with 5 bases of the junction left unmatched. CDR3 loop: CASSFGLAGGSYEQYF. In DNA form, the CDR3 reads TGTGCCAGCAGCTTCGGACTAGCGGGAGGCTCGTACGAGCAGTACTTC.

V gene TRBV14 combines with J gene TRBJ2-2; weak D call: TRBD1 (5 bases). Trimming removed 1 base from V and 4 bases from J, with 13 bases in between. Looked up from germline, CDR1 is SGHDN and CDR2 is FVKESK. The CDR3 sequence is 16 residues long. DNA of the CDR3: TGTGCCAGCAGCCAAGGAAGGGGAATTAGCACCGGGGAGCTGTTTTTT. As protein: CASSQGRGISTGELFF.

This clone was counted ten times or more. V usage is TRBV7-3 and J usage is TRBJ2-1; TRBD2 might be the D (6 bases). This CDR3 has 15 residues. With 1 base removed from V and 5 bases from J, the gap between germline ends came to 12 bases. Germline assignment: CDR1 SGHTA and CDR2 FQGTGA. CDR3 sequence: CASSLMPSVDNEQFF. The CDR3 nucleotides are TGTGCCAGCAGCTTAATGCCTAGCGTCGACAATGAGCAGTTCTTC. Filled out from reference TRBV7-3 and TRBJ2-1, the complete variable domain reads GAGVSQTPSNKVTEKGKYVELRCDPISGHTALYWYRQSLGQGPEFLIYFQGTGAADDSGLPNDRFFAVRPEGSVSTLKIQRTERGDSAVYLCASSLMPSVDNEQFFGPGTRLTVL.

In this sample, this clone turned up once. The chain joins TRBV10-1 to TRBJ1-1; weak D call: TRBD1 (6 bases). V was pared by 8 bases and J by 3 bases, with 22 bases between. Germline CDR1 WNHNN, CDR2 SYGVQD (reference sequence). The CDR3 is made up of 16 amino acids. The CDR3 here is CASGGGRQVRHTEAFF. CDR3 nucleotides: TGCGCCAGCGGGGGGGGGCGCCAAGTTCGTCACACTGAAGCTTTCTTT.

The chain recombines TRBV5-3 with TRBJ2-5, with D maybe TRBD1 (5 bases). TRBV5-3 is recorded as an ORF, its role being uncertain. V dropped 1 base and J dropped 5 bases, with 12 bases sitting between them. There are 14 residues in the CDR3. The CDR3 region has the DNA TGTGCCAGAAGCTTGAGGGGTCTGGCGGAGACCCAGTACTTC. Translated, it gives CARSLRGLAETQYF.

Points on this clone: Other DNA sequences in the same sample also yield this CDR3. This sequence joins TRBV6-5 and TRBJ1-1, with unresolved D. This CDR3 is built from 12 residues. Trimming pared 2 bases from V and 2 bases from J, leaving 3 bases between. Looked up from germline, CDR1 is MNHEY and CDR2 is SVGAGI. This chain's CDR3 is CASSYRNTEAFF. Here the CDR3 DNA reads TGTGCCAGCAGTTACCGTAACACTGAAGCTTTCTTT.

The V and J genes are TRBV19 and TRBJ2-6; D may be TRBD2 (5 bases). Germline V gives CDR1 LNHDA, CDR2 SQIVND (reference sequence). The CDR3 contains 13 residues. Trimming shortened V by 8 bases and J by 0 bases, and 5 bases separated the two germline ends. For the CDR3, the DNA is TGTGCCAGTCGGGACTCTGGGGCCAACGTCCTGACTTTC. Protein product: CASRDSGANVLTF.

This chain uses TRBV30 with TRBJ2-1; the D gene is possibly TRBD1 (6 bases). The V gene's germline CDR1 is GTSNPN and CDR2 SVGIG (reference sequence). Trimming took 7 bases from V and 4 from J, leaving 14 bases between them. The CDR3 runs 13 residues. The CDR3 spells CASGAKGYNEQFF. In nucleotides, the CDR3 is TGTGCCTCAGGGGCAAAAGGGTACAATGAGCAGTTCTTC.

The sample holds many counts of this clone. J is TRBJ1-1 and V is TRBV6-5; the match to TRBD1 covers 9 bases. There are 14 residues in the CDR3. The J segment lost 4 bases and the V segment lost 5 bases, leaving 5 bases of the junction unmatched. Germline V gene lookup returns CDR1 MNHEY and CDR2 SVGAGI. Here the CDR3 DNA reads TGTGCCAGCAGTCAGGACAGGGGTGGCACTGAAGCTTTCTTT. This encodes CASSQDRGGTEAFF.

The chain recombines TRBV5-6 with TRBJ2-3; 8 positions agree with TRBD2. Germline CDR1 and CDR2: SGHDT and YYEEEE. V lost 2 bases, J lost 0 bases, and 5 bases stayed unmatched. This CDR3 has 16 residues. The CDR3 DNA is TGTGCCAGCAGCTTTAGGACTAGCAGCAGCACAGATACGCAGTATTTT. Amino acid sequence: CASSFRTSSSTDTQYF.

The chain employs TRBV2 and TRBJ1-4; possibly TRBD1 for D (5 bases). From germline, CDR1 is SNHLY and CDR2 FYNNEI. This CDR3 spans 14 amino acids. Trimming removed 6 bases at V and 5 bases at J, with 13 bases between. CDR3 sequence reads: CASRADSLNEKLFF. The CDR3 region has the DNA TGTGCCAGCAGAGCCGACAGCTTAAATGAAAAACTGTTTTTT. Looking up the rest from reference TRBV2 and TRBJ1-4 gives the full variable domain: EPEVTQTPSHQVTQMGQEVILRCVPISNHLYFYWYRQILGQKVEFLVSFYNNEISEKSEIFDDQFSVERPDGSNFTLKIRSTKLEDSAMYFCASRADSLNEKLFFGSGTQLSVL.

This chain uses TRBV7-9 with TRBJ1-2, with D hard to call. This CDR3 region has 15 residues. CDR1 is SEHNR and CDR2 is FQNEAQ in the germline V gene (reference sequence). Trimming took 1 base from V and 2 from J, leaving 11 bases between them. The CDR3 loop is CASSLDPGGNYGYTF. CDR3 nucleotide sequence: TGTGCCAGCAGCTTAGATCCCGGCGGGAACTATGGCTACACCTTC.

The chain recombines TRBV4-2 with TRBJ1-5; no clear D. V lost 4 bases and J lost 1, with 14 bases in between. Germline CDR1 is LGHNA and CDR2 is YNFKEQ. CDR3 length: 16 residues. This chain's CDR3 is CASSRLETGSNQPQHF. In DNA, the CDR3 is TGTGCCAGCAGCCGATTGGAGACGGGGAGCAATCAGCCCCAGCATTTT.

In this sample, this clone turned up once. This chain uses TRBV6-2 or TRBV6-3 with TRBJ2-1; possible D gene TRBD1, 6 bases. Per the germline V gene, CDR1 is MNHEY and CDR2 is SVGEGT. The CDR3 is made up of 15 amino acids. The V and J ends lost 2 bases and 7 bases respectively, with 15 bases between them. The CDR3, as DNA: TGTGCCAGCAGTTACCGCTCACAGGGAAGGAATGAGCAGTTCTTC. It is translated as CASSYRSQGRNEQFF.

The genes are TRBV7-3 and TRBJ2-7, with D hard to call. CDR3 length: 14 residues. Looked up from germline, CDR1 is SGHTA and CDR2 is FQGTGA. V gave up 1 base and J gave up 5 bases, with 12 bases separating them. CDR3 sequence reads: CASSLSGGHDEQYF. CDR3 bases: TGTGCCAGCAGCTTAAGCGGCGGCCATGACGAGCAGTACTTC.